This TCR beta chain was captured by sequencing in a study of blood T cell repertoires in COVID-19. In the authors' methods: Quantification of nucleated cells was approximated via reference gene primer amplification. TCRdb keeps only in-frame clones here, not all; method: immunoSEQ multiplex PCR. V and J calls and clone size follow that table, whereas D and trimming were derived from the DNA. The sample holds 100,000 to 150,000 clones, 80% to 85% seen once. Sequenced material: peripheral blood. The TCR comes from an older woman with active or convalescent COVID-19.

CDR3 coding DNA: TGTGCCAGCAGAGAAAGGGGGACAGGGTTATCTGGGGAGCTGTTTTTT. Amino acids: CASRERGTGLSGELFF. The genes are TRBV28 and TRBJ2-2; 9 nucleotides align to TRBD1. V trimming: 6 bases; J trimming: 8 bases; junction bases outside the gene matches: 13. This CDR3 has 16 residues. CDR1 and CDR2 from the germline V gene are MDHEN and SYDVKM. The full variable domain, its missing parts supplied by reference TRBV28 and TRBJ2-2, is DVKVTQSSRYLVKRTGEKVFLECVQDMDHENMFWYRQDPGLGLRLIYFSYDVKMKEKGDIPEGYSVSREKKERFSLILESASTNQTSMYLCASRERGTGLSGELFFGEGSRLTVL.